A selection of T cell receptor beta chains follows, all from one sample in a study of blood T cell repertoires in COVID-19. Profiled with immunoSEQ multiplex PCR; TCRdb holds only in-frame clones, not every one. The sample has roughly 180,000 clones, around three quarters seen once. Sequences were obtained from peripheral blood. These TCRs come from a man aged 55 to 70 with active or convalescent COVID-19. CDR3s include the opening cysteine and the closing phenylalanine or tryptophan. Fields, in order: clone size, V gene, D gene, J gene, CDR3 DNA, CDR3 protein. The D gene is left open where the match is weak. Only part of the rows carry a size: once, few, many, or a class if the clone is expanded.

NA,TRBV6-6,NA,TRBJ1-1,TGTGCCAGCAGGACAACTAGCACTGAAGCTTTCTTT,CASRTTSTEAFF
NA,TRBV24-1,NA,TRBJ2-5,TGTGCCACCAGTGATCCAGTGACAGGCTCACAGTACTTC,CATSDPVTGSQYF
few,TRBV11-2,NA,TRBJ2-3,TGTGCCAGCAGCCCCAAGGGGGAGAGCACAGATACGCAGTATTTT,CASSPKGESTDTQYF
NA,TRBV10-3,NA,TRBJ2-1,TGTGCCACCAACCCGGGACAAGCCGGTGGGTACTCCTACAATGAGCAGTTCTTC,CATNPGQAGGYSYNEQFF
NA,TRBV10-3,TRBD1,TRBJ1-2,TGTGCCATCACCTCGGACAGGGTCAATGGCTACACCTTC,CAITSDRVNGYTF
NA,TRBV5-1,TRBD1,TRBJ1-4,TGCGCCAGCAGCTTGGGAGGGACAGCTTATAATGAAAAACTGTTTTTT,CASSLGGTAYNEKLFF
NA,TRBV7-2,TRBD1,TRBJ2-1,TGTGCCAGCAGAAGCAGGGGGTTCAGTGAGCAGTTCTTC,CASRSRGFSEQFF
NA,TRBV5-1,NA,TRBJ1-1,TGCGCCAGCATGTCAGGTGGTGGCACTGAAGCTTTCTTT,CASMSGGGTEAFF
NA,TRBV15,TRBD2,TRBJ2-7,TGTGCCACCAGCAGTTTTTCTGGGACTAGCGGGATTCAGTACGAGCAGTACTTC,CATSSFSGTSGIQYEQYF
NA,TRBV4-3,NA,TRBJ1-4,TGCGCCAGCAGCCAACGACAGGTTGAAAAACTGTTTTTT,CASSQRQVEKLFF
NA,TRBV5-1,NA,TRBJ1-5,TGCGCCAGCAGCTTGTCCCCGACAGATAGCAATCAGCCCCAGCATTTT,CASSLSPTDSNQPQHF
few,TRBV6-5,NA,TRBJ2-2,TGTGCCAGCAGTTTTACAGGGTTGAACACCGGGGAGCTGTTTTTT,CASSFTGLNTGELFF
NA,TRBV29-1,TRBD2,TRBJ2-4,TGCAGCGTTGCAGCTAGCGGGAGTCGGCAAAACATTCAGTACTTC,CSVAASGSRQNIQYF
few,TRBV5-4,TRBD1,TRBJ2-7,TGTGCCAGCAGCTTGGCCGAGACAGGGGCTTTTGGCGAGCAGTACTTC,CASSLAETGAFGEQYF
many,TRBV20-1,NA,TRBJ1-6,TGCAGTGCTAGTCCCCTTGGCAGGGAGGATTCACCCCTCCACTTT,CSASPLGREDSPLHF
NA,TRBV25-1,NA,TRBJ1-5,TGTGCCAGCAGTGAGGGGGCTGGTCAGCCCCAGCATTTT,CASSEGAGQPQHF
NA,TRBV7-9,NA,TRBJ1-4,TGTGCCAGCAGCTTAGGAGCTTGGGGGGATAATGAAAAACTGTTTTTT,CASSLGAWGDNEKLFF
NA,TRBV7-3,NA,TRBJ1-4,TGTGCCAGCAGCTTAACCCGGGGAGAAAAACTGTTTTTT,CASSLTRGEKLFF
NA,TRBV28,NA,TRBJ2-6,TGTGCCAGCAGTTCTAATCCTCTCTCTGGGGCCAACGTCCTGACTTTC,CASSSNPLSGANVLTF
once,TRBV11-2,TRBD2,TRBJ2-7,TGTGCCAGCAGCCCTACTGGACTAGCGGGACACGAGCAGTACTTC,CASSPTGLAGHEQYF
NA,TRBV29-1,NA,TRBJ2-5,TGCAGCGTTGATATGAGCCAAGAGACCCAGTACTTC,CSVDMSQETQYF
NA,TRBV7-2,TRBD1,TRBJ1-1,TGTGCCAGCAGCTCAGACAGGGGCACTGGTGAAGCTTTCTTT,CASSSDRGTGEAFF
NA,TRBV14,NA,TRBJ2-6,TGTGCCAGCAGCCCCTCGTGGGGGCAGCTTCCTGGGGCCAACGTCCTGACTTTC,CASSPSWGQLPGANVLTF
NA,TRBV6-5,TRBD2,TRBJ2-7,TGTGCCAGCAGTTTGGCGGGAGGGCCCTACGAGCAGTACTTC,CASSLAGGPYEQYF
NA,TRBV7-7,NA,TRBJ2-3,TGTGCCAGCAGCTTAGGCGGCAGGGGGGTCACAGATACGCAGTATTTT,CASSLGGRGVTDTQYF
NA,TRBV3-1/TRBV3-2,NA,TRBJ1-2,TGTGCCAGCAGATCACAGGGATCCTTAGCTAACTATGGCTACACCTTC,CASRSQGSLANYGYTF
NA,TRBV5-1,TRBD1,TRBJ2-3,TGCGCCAGCAGCGCTGGACAGGGGGCTGATAGCACAGATACGCAGTATTTT,CASSAGQGADSTDTQYF
NA,TRBV3-1/TRBV3-2,TRBD1,TRBJ2-3,TGTGCCAGCAGCCCTGCCGACAGGGGTGAAACGCAGTATTTT,CASSPADRGETQYF
NA,TRBV7-6,TRBD2,TRBJ2-7,TGTGCCAGCAGCTTACAGGCTAGCGGGAAGTACGAGCAGTACTTC,CASSLQASGKYEQYF
few,TRBV29-1,NA,TRBJ2-3,TGCAGCGTTGAAGCCTTGACTAGATCCGATACGCAGTATTTT,CSVEALTRSDTQYF
NA,TRBV5-5,NA,TRBJ2-2,TGTGCCAGCAGCTTAGGGAAAACACAGGGTGTGTTTGCGACCGGGGAGCTGTTTTTT,CASSLGKTQGVFATGELFF
NA,TRBV29-1,TRBD1,TRBJ2-2,TGCAGCGCCGGACAGGGGAGCGGGGAGCTGTTTTTT,CSAGQGSGELFF
NA,TRBV27,TRBD2,TRBJ2-7,TGTGCCAGCAGTCCGACTAGCGGGAGAGCCTACGAGCAGTACTTC,CASSPTSGRAYEQYF
NA,TRBV7-8,NA,TRBJ1-2,TGTGCCAGCAGCCTATATAATAATGGCTACACCTTC,CASSLYNNGYTF
NA,TRBV7-9,TRBD2,TRBJ2-5,TGTGCCAGCAGCTCTGGGACTAGCGTTGGGGGGCCCCAGTACTTC,CASSSGTSVGGPQYF
once,TRBV6-5,TRBD1,TRBJ1-2,TGTGCCAGCAGTCGACCGGGACAGGGAAGCTATGGCTACACCTTC,CASSRPGQGSYGYTF
once,TRBV7-7,TRBD2,TRBJ2-1,TGTGCCAGCAGCTCCCGGGAGGGGACTGAGCAGTTCTTC,CASSSREGTEQFF
NA,TRBV7-2,TRBD2,TRBJ2-5,TGTGCCAGCGGAGGATCGAGGGAGGGGACCCAGTACTTC,CASGGSREGTQYF
once,TRBV7-9,NA,TRBJ2-5,TGTGCCAGCAGATCCATAGAGGAGGTTGAGACCCAGTACTTC,CASRSIEEVETQYF
NA,TRBV29-1,NA,TRBJ1-2,TGCAGCGATTCCGAGGCCTATGGCTACACCTTC,CSDSEAYGYTF
NA,TRBV2,TRBD2,TRBJ2-2,TGTGCCAGCAGCGTCGAGCGGGAGGATCCCGCGAACACCGGGGAGCTGTTTTTT,CASSVEREDPANTGELFF
NA,TRBV5-8,TRBD2,TRBJ2-3,TGTGCCAGCAGCTTGGGGCTAGCGGGAGGATACACAGATACGCAGTATTTT,CASSLGLAGGYTDTQYF